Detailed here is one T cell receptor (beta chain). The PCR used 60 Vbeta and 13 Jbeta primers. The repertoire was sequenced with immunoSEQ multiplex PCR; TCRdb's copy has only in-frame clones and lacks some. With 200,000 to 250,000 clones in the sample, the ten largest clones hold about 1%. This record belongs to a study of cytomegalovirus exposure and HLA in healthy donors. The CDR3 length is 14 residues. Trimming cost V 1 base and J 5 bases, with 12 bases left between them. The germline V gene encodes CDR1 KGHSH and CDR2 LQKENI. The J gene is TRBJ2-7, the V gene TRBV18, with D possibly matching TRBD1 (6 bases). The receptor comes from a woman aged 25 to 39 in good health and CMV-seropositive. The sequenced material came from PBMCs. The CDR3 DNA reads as TGTGCCAGCTCACCACTACAGGGAAACGACGAGCAGTACTTC. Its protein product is CASSPLQGNDEQYF.